Listed below are T cell receptor beta chains from one sample, sequenced in a study of cytomegalovirus exposure and HLA in healthy donors. Data came from immunoSEQ multiplex PCR; TCRdb stores just in-frame clones and leaves some out. The table has more than 150,000 clones, about 80% seen once. The sample was PBMCs. The source is a man in his forties in good health and CMV-seronegative. Each CDR3 is given with its conserved first and last residue. Each record gives: CDR3 length, D gene, clone size, V gene, CDR3 protein. D genes are given only for firm matches. The size of a clone is reported for some rows only, either as once, few or many, or as a class for expanded clones.

17 | TRBD2 | - | TRBV15 | CATSRDLSSGRPDTQYF
15 | - | few | TRBV30 | CAWVRDTSPNSPLHF
15 | TRBD1 | - | TRBV13 | CASSQAGTGHYEQYF
13 | - | many | TRBV6-5 | CASSWGRGYGYTF
16 | TRBD2 | - | TRBV2 | CASKLRTSGGGGELFF
18 | - | - | TRBV11-2 | CASSLEWMGGYPKNIQYF
15 | - | - | TRBV6-5 | CASSYRGITSYGYTF
12 | - | - | TRBV19 | CASRSFGYEQYF
15 | - | - | TRBV30 | CAWSVLRDSGNTIYF
16 | - | - | TRBV28 | CASSLRQYPMNTEAFF
13 | TRBD1 | - | TRBV29-1 | CSVAGQGMGEQYF
11 | - | few | TRBV7-9 | CSSRAGGGAFF
13 | - | - | TRBV6-5 | CASSELAGYEQYF
14 | - | - | TRBV7-2 | CASSQGLERKEQYF
15 | TRBD2 | - | TRBV15 | CATSGTSGIGDEQFF
12 | - | once | TRBV9 | CASKRDIHGYTF
13 | - | - | TRBV27 | CASSLAGNNEQFF
12 | - | - | TRBV29-1 | CSVRHRTDTQYF
13 | - | - | TRBV28 | CASSPQVVYEQYF
14 | TRBD1 | - | TRBV6-1 | CASSDNGQGTGYTF
13 | - | - | TRBV30 | CAWDRGMNTEAFF
21 | - | - | TRBV21-1 | CASSTRNNRDRVMKDTGELFF
12 | - | - | TRBV4-1 | CASSPTADTQYF
14 | - | - | TRBV7-2 | CASSLAEEGVEQYF